Listed below are T cell receptor beta chains from one sample, sequenced in a study of blood T cells in healthy people across ages. TCRdb analysed the 5' RACE reads with MiXCR anew, one entry per CDR3 protein. The sample holds about 810,000 distinct CDR3 sequences, roughly 34% seen once. The sequencing sample was made of blood. These receptors were taken from a man between 18 and 35 years old in good health. Both conserved end residues are part of each CDR3. A D gene is named only where the DNA matches it firmly. Size values are once, few and many counts, or a class for expanded clones, and some rows have none.

-,TRBJ1-5,15,TRBV4-2,few,TGTGCCAGCAGCCAAGTAGCTAGTGGCAATCAGCCCCAGCATTTT,CASSQVASGNQPQHF
-,TRBJ1-1,13,TRBV28,-,TGTGCCAGCAGTTTGATTGGGACTCTAGAAGCTTTCTTT,CASSLIGTLEAFF
-,TRBJ2-7,13,TRBV7-9,-,TGTGCCAGCAGCTTCGATATTAAGTACGAGCAGTACTTC,CASSFDIKYEQYF
TRBD2,TRBJ2-1,16,TRBV23-1,-,TGCGCCAGCAGACTAGCGGGCGCGAGCTCCTACAATGAGCAGTTCTTC,CASRLAGASSYNEQFF
TRBD2,TRBJ2-2,16,TRBV14,-,TGTGCCAGCAGCCGGTTCGGGGGGAGGAACACCGGGGAGCTGTTTTTT,CASSRFGGRNTGELFF
-,TRBJ2-5,13,TRBV6-5,-,TGTGCCAGCAGTTACTCGACACAAGAGACCCAGTACTTC,CASSYSTQETQYF
-,TRBJ2-7,16,TRBV7-9,few,TGTGCCAGCAGCTCTGTCTCCCTCCGGGGTGGCTACGAGCAGTACTTC,CASSSVSLRGGYEQYF
TRBD1,TRBJ2-3,15,TRBV7-3,few,TGTGCCAGCAGCTCGACAGGGGGTCGGGCGGATACGCAGTATTTT,CASSSTGGRADTQYF
TRBD2,TRBJ2-5,16,TRBV7-2,few,TGTGCCAGCAGCTTAGCGCTAGCGGGGGCCGCAGAGACCCAGTACTTC,CASSLALAGAAETQYF
-,TRBJ1-6,14,TRBV27,-,TGTGCCAGCAGCCCAAGTTTCGCGAATCCACCCCTCCACTTT,CASSPSFANPPLHF
TRBD1,TRBJ2-5,14,TRBV12-3/TRBV12-4,-,TGTGCCAGCAGTTTGATGGGGACAGGCCAGGAGCAGTACTTC,CASSLMGTGQEQYF